One TCR beta chain is described in this entry. This receptor's antigen is unknown. Per-base qualities were not stored, and no clone one base away is much larger. Distinct nucleotide sequences in the sample also encode this CDR3. The sample is drawn from a study of T cell responses to AZD1222 COVID-19 vaccine (dated by TCRdb to the early 2020s). The study in broad terms: A total of 230 or so trial participants underwent TCR sequencing, of whom some 210 received two doses of AZD1222 and about 25 received two doses of the MenACWY control vaccine. Trial participants were enrolled into age subgroups of 18-55, 56-69 and 70-plus years, which contained 148, 28 and 57 TCR-sequenced participants, respectively. Broader findings and caveats from the paper: Conclusions about previously exposed vaccinees were limited because only six AZD1222 recipients were SARS-CoV-2 seropositive at baseline. Nearly half of unique spike-specific TCRs reportedly recognized epitopes outside regions mutated in the B.1.351 and B.1.1.7 variants. The whole spike protein was spanned by vaccine-associated CD4 TCRs, and dominant responses were seen in regions 160-218 and 743-854. After two AZD1222 doses, both the breadth and the depth of spike-specific TCRs were significantly higher than at day 0 and than in MenACWY recipients. Participants were mostly white British and included more females than males, and it was suggested by the authors that clonal diversity may have been underestimated. Because no samples from the day 14 peak response were available, repertoires could be characterized only after the peak T cell response. In the small 56-69-year group, the increase in depth fell short of significance, most likely because of low power.

CDR1 and CDR2 are read off the germline V gene as SGHRS and YFSETQ. V has 0 bases trimmed and J has 1 base trimmed; junction bases matching no gene number 0. From cysteine to phenylalanine, the CDR3 is 14 amino acids long. The kept DNA is CDR3 alone, 42 bases in frame from the first base. The CDR3 regions of human TCRbeta chains were analyzed by immunosequencing. On the authors' methods: TCRs in the repertoires were compared against a reference library of SARS-CoV-2-specific TCRs that had been generated with the MIRA antigen-specificity platform. Breadth was defined as the fraction of unique TCRs that were SARS-CoV-2-associated. Depth was defined as the fraction of total T cells that were SARS-CoV-2-associated. Using the MIRA data, each spike-specific TCR was mapped to the spike region that the TCR reacts to and placed in a CD4 or CD8 class. Log10-transformed breadth and depth values were compared by one-way ANOVA with Sidak's multiple comparisons tests. TCRdb limited this immuneACCESS table to in-frame rearrangements with V and J called. A share of clones is missing; checked studies link under half to unresolved V genes, and the rest is unexplained. That table gives V, J and clone size, and the DNA gave D and trimming. The sample table holds around 110,000 clones, of which around 91% were seen once. Jointly, the top ten make up 1.5% to 2% of the sample.

Taken with the paper, the label for time point translates to: about 28 days (+/-7) after the second vaccine dose. AZD1222 recipients with second doses at about 4 weeks or about 12 weeks were pooled, because spike-specific TCR depth and breadth did not differ between schedules. Vaccinee samples came from UK trials COV001 and COV002, including a single-blind randomized controlled phase 2/3 trial of AZD1222 (ChAdOx1 nCoV-19) in healthy adults. Trial participant PBMC samples were collected at day 0 and day 28 after the second dose for TCRbeta chain sequencing. The sequence is built from TRBV5-1 and TRBJ2-7; TRBD1 agrees with 8 junctional bases. The material sequenced was peripheral blood, taken 28 days after the second AZD1222 dose. This clonotype was sampled from an adult who received the AZD1222 COVID-19 vaccine. The CDR3 region: CASSLGQGSYEQYF. The DNA sequence is given as TGCGCCAGCAGCTTGGGACAGGGGTCCTACGAGCAGTACTTC.